Listed here is a single T cell receptor (beta chain). The sample originates from a study of tumor-infiltrating lymphocytes in localized non-small cell lung cancer. About the study: Patients included smokers and never-smokers with various histologies, some sampled after neoadjuvant chemotherapy.

Between the trimmed V and J ends, which lost 7 bases and 7 bases, there was a span of 15 bases. Germline V CDR1 and CDR2: SGHNT, YENEEA. The CDR3 runs to 13 residues. Sequenced by immunoSEQ multiplex PCR; TCRdb stores in-frame clones only, minus some. In the table there are approximately 10,000 clones, 65% to 80% of which are singletons. The sequence was obtained from a human donor with non-small cell lung cancer. Sequencing was done on a sample of uninvolved lung tissue not adjacent to the tumor. This chain uses TRBV11-3 with TRBJ2-3; maybe TRBD2 (5 bases). Here the CDR3 reads CASTGRAANTQYF. The DNA of the CDR3 is TGTGCCAGCACTGGGCGGGCGGCGAATACGCAGTATTTT.